These T cell receptor beta chains were read from a single sample in a study of T cell responses to AZD1222 COVID-19 vaccine. Profiled with immunoSEQ multiplex PCR; TCRdb holds only in-frame clones, not every one. This table has approximately 130,000 clones, around 87% appearing once. Material: peripheral blood, obtained 28 days after the second AZD1222 dose. Source of these receptors: an adult who received the AZD1222 COVID-19 vaccine. The CDR3 runs from the conserved cysteine through the conserved F or W. A D gene is named only where the DNA matches it firmly.

d_call | j_call | v_call | cdr3_aa
NA | TRBJ1-5 | TRBV6-2/TRBV6-3 | CASSYPGTQPQHF
NA | TRBJ1-5 | TRBV6-5 | CASTRGGNQPQHF
TRBD2 | TRBJ2-5 | TRBV5-1 | CASSIRLAGYQETQYF
NA | TRBJ2-3 | TRBV19 | CASSGDRRDTQYF
NA | TRBJ2-7 | TRBV7-6 | CASSSGPEQYF
NA | TRBJ1-5 | TRBV7-2 | CASSAGILGQPQHF
NA | TRBJ1-5 | TRBV5-1 | CASSLGGGNQPQHF
TRBD1 | TRBJ2-6 | TRBV7-3 | CASSSQGAGANVLTF
TRBD2 | TRBJ2-1 | TRBV3-1/TRBV3-2 | CASSQVASGRRNEQFF
NA | TRBJ1-6 | TRBV18 | CASSPLADNSPLHF
NA | TRBJ2-3 | TRBV27 | CASSLYSPDTQYF
NA | TRBJ1-1 | TRBV3-1/TRBV3-2 | CASSLRLNAEAFF
TRBD2 | TRBJ2-2 | TRBV14 | CASSPSSGGARTGELFF
TRBD1 | TRBJ1-1 | TRBV5-1 | CASRARGQGSTEAFF
NA | TRBJ2-7 | TRBV7-9 | CASSWRAGQAYEQYF
TRBD1 | TRBJ1-2 | TRBV29-1 | CSVSLDRGEGYTF
TRBD1 | TRBJ2-7 | TRBV28 | CASSPTGTGLYEQYF
NA | TRBJ2-2 | TRBV25-1 | CASSKNRGQNTGELFF
NA | TRBJ1-2 | TRBV6-6 | CASRAGVYGYTF
NA | TRBJ1-5 | TRBV6-5 | CASSWRNNQPQHF
NA | TRBJ1-3 | TRBV12-3/TRBV12-4 | CASSPRAGNTIYF
NA | TRBJ2-2 | TRBV19 | CASSIDMNTGELFF
TRBD1 | TRBJ1-1 | TRBV7-2 | CASSRGGTGGISTEAFF
TRBD1 | TRBJ1-3 | TRBV24-1 | CATSVLTGSGNTIYF
TRBD1 | TRBJ1-2 | TRBV7-8 | CASSLTLLPGTGVYGYTF
NA | TRBJ2-3 | TRBV12-5 | CASALRGLGTDTQYF
NA | TRBJ1-5 | TRBV4-1 | CASSQGPDNIQPQHF
TRBD1 | TRBJ2-3 | TRBV18 | CASSLDRDSTQYF
NA | TRBJ1-4 | TRBV25-1 | CASSATELPTMGSEKLFF
NA | TRBJ1-6 | TRBV15 | CATSRAGDIYNSPLHF
TRBD1 | TRBJ1-2 | TRBV5-5 | CASSLEGQGVGGYTF
TRBD1 | TRBJ1-2 | TRBV28 | CASSRQGSSSYTF
NA | TRBJ1-5 | TRBV6-5 | CASRPGDQPQHF
NA | TRBJ2-2 | TRBV10-3 | CAIKRPGNTGELFF
NA | TRBJ2-7 | TRBV9 | CASSVDQGVDEQYF
NA | TRBJ1-2 | TRBV12-3/TRBV12-4 | CASSLGGGYGYTF
NA | TRBJ1-1 | TRBV30 | CAWSVLETEAFF
TRBD1 | TRBJ1-3 | TRBV2 | CASSRRTGGGNTIYF
NA | TRBJ2-5 | TRBV5-1 | CASSYTGSEEETQYF
NA | TRBJ2-7 | TRBV11-3 | CASSFSQGYEQYF
NA | TRBJ1-1 | TRBV28 | CASSLSGDTEAFF
NA | TRBJ1-1 | TRBV11-3 | CASSLGSTGEAFF
TRBD2 | TRBJ2-3 | TRBV6-5 | CASSYSGLAGQTQYF
NA | TRBJ1-2 | TRBV13 | CASSPNRINYGYTF
TRBD2 | TRBJ2-7 | TRBV2 | CASRKGSGGSVRYEQYF
TRBD1 | TRBJ2-3 | TRBV7-9 | CASSAHRGRTDTQYF
NA | TRBJ1-1 | TRBV27 | CASSLGNLAFF
NA | TRBJ1-2 | TRBV28 | CASSTSFGGGYTF